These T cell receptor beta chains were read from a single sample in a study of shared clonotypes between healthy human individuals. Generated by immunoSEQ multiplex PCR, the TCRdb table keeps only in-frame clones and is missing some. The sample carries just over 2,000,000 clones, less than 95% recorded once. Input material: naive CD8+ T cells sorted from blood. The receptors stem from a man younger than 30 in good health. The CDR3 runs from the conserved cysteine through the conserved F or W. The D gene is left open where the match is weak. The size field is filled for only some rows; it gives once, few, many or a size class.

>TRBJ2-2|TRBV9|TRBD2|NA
TGTGCCAGCAGCGGCCTGGGTAGCGGGGCTTCGGGTACCGGGGAGCTGTTTTTT
CASSGLGSGASGTGELFF
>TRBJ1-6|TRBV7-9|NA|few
TGTGCCAGCAGCTTAGGTGAAGCCGTCCTTTCACCCCTCCACTTT
CASSLGEAVLSPLHF
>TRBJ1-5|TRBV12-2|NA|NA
TGTGCAAGTCGCTTAGAGGAGGAACAGCCCCAGCATTTT
CASRLEEEQPQHF
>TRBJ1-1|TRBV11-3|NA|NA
TGTGCCAGCAGCTCGTTCTTGACCGGGGAGAACACTGAAGCTTTCTTT
CASSSFLTGENTEAFF
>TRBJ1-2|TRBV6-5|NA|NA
TGTGCCAGCAGTACATCCCTGGGCCTCCACTATGGCTACACCTTC
CASSTSLGLHYGYTF
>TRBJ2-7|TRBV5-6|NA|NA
TGTGCCAGCAGCTTGATGGGTCCGTCCGAGCAGTACTTC
CASSLMGPSEQYF
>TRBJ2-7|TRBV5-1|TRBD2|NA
TGCGCCAGCAGCTGGGAAGCGGGGGGCTACGAGCAGTACTTC
CASSWEAGGYEQYF
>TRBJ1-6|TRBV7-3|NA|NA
TGTGCCAGCAGCTTATCGGAGAATTCACCCCTCCACTTT
CASSLSENSPLHF
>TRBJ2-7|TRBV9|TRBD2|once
TGTGCCAGCAGCGTAGGGCTAGCGGGGTACGATTACGAGCAGTACTTC
CASSVGLAGYDYEQYF
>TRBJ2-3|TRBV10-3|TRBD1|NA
TGTGCCATCAGGGGCGTACCGGGACAGGAGACAGATACGCAGTATTTT
CAIRGVPGQETDTQYF
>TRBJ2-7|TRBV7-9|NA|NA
TGTGCCAGCAGCCCCGAATGGCCCTACGAGCAGTACTTC
CASSPEWPYEQYF
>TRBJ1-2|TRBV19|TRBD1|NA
TGTGCCAGCGGCCCGACAGGGGACGGCTACACCTTC
CASGPTGDGYTF
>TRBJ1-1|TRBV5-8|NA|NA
TGTGCCAGCAGCGCGGGGACGTACACTGAAGCTTTCTTT
CASSAGTYTEAFF
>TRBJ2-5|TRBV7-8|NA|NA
TGTGCCAGCAGCTTAGGACTAGAGTACCAAGAGACCCAGTACTTC
CASSLGLEYQETQYF
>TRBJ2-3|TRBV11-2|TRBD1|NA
TGTGCCAGCAGCACCCCACAGGGGCGGGTGCCAGATACGCAGTATTTT
CASSTPQGRVPDTQYF
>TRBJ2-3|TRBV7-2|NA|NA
TGTGCCAGCAGCTTAATCGGGACAAGCACAGATACGCAGTATTTT
CASSLIGTSTDTQYF
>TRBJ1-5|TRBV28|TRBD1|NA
TGTGCCAGCACCCCCGGGACAGGGCTGTTCGTTGCCCAGCATTTT
CASTPGTGLFVAQHF
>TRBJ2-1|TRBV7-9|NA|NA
TGTGCCAGCAGCTTAGCGTTAGAGAACAATGAGCAGTTCTTC
CASSLALENNEQFF
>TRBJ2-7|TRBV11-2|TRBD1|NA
TGTGCCAGCAGCTTAGGGACAGGGGGGATGGCCTCCTACGAGCAGTACTTC
CASSLGTGGMASYEQYF
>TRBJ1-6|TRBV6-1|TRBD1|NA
TGTGCCAGCAGTGACCCACAGGGGGCGGATTCACCCCTCCACTTT
CASSDPQGADSPLHF